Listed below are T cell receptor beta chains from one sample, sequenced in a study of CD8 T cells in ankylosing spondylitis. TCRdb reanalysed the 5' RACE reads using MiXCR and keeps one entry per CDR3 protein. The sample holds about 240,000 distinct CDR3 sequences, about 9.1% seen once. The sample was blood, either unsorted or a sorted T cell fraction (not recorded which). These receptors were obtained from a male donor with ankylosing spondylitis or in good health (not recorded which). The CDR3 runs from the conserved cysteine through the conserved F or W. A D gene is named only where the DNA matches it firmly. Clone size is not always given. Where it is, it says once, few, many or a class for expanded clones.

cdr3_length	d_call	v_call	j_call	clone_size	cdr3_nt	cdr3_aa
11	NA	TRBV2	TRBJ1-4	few	TGTGCCAGCACTGATTATGAAAAACTGTTTTTT	CASTDYEKLFF
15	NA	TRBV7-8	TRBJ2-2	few	TGTGCCAGCAGCTTAGCGCGCGGGATATCCGGGGAGCTGTTTTTT	CASSLARGISGELFF
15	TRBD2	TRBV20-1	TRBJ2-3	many	TGCAGTGCTAGACCTAGCGGGAGGGTTCCAGATACGCAGTATTTT	CSARPSGRVPDTQYF
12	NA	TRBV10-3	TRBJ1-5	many	TGTGCCATCGGGACTAGCAATCAGCCCCAGCATTTT	CAIGTSNQPQHF
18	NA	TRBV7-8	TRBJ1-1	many	TGTGCCAGCAGCCCCCTGATGGGCAGGCCTCTATCGGGCACTGAAGCTTTCTTT	CASSPLMGRPLSGTEAFF
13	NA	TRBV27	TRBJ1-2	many	TGTGCCAGCACCGACCCAGGGTGGGGTGGCTACACCTTC	CASTDPGWGGYTF
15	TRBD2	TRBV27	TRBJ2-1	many	TGTGCCAGCAGTTCGGGACTAGCGGGAGTCAATGAGCAGTTCTTC	CASSSGLAGVNEQFF
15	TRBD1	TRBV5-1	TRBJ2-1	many	TGCGCCAGCAGCTCCGGGACAGGTGCTACTAATGAGCAGTTCTTC	CASSSGTGATNEQFF
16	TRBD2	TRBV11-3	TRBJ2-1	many	TGTGCCAGCGCCCCCACAGGGGTGCTAACTAGCGGGAGTGGGTTCTTC	CASAPTGVLTSGSGFF
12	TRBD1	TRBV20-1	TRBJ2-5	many	TGCAGTGCTGCAGGGGGCCGGGAGACCCAGTACTTC	CSAAGGRETQYF
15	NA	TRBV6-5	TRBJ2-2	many	TGTGCCAGCAGTTACTCGAGAGCGGGCAACGGGGAGCTGTTTTTT	CASSYSRAGNGELFF
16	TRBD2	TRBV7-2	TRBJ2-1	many	TGTGCCAGCAGCTTAGACGGGGGGGCATCCTACAATGAGCAGTTCTTC	CASSLDGGASYNEQFF
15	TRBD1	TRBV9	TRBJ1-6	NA	TGTGCCAGCAACCCGACAGGGGGCTATAATTCACCCCTCCACTTT	CASNPTGGYNSPLHF
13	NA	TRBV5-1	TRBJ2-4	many	TGCGCCAGCAGCTTCCGCCTAGGGGACATTCAGTACTTC	CASSFRLGDIQYF
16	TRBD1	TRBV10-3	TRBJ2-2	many	TGTGCCATCATGGACAGGGGAAGAAAGAACACCGGGGAGCTGTTTTTT	CAIMDRGRKNTGELFF
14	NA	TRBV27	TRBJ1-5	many	TGTGCCAGCAGCCCTAGCCGGTTCAATCAGCCCCAGCATTTT	CASSPSRFNQPQHF
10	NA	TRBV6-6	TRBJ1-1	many	TGTGCCAGCAGGAACACTGAAGCTTTCTTT	CASRNTEAFF
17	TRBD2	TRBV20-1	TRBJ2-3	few	TGCAGTGCTAGTAAGGGCCGACTAGCAGCTAGCACAGATACGCAGTATTTT	CSASKGRLAASTDTQYF
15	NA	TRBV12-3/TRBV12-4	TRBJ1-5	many	TGTGCCAGCAAACTAGATGGGATTCCGAATCAGCCCCAGCATTTT	CASKLDGIPNQPQHF
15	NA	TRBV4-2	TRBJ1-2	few	TGTGCCAGCAGCCAAGATATAGCTACCGGGGGAGGCTACACCTTC	CASSQDIATGGGYTF
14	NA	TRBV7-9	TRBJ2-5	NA	TGTGCCAGCACCTTTGGGAGAGCGGGAGAGACCCAGTACTTC	CASTFGRAGETQYF
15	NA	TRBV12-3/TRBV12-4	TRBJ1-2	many	TGTGCCAGCAGTTTAGGGCACCCAGGACACTATGGCTACACCTTC	CASSLGHPGHYGYTF